Described below is a single TCR beta chain sequence and its context. What this receptor recognizes is not known. Base qualities are missing; no much larger clone stands one base away. The data were obtained in a study of blood T cell repertoires in COVID-19 (dated by TCRdb to 2020 to 2022). With respect to the entire study: Samples covering the acute and convalescent phases of COVID-19 were provided by collaborators in the United States, Italy and Spain. Samples came from the ongoing ImmuneRACE study (first 160 participants) plus 1,254 subjects from 6 global collaborators. Where available, HLA class I and class II types were obtained from metadata supplied by the sample provider rather than from assay-based typing. Subjects who had been exposed to COVID-19, were actively infected with it, or had recovered from it provided the deeply sampled blood TCRbeta repertoires that made up the dataset. A freely available public database, intended as a resource for researchers studying the immune response to SARS-CoV-2, is where the repertoires were released. Sample metadata almost always included a de-identified subject ID, COVID-19 status, age in years and sex. The material from the prospective study consisted of cDNA or gDNA derived from T cells, B-cell-depleted T cells, or PBMCs. Findings and caveats that apply to the study as a whole: The amount of clinical and demographic metadata varied by source and participant and was provided uncurated.

TCRbeta CDR3 regions were amplified from genomic DNA using the immunoSEQ Assay, a bias-controlled multiplex PCR. In the original analysis: Within the assay, amplification of reference gene primers was used to estimate how many nucleated cells each sample contained. To quantify the absolute abundance of each unique TCRbeta CDR3 rearrangement, sequence reads were collapsed and filtered. Productive Simpson clonality was computed per sample as the square root of Simpson's diversity index over productive rearrangements. The source is immuneACCESS, and TCRdb retained only in-frame sequences with V and J called. Part of the clones is not carried over; for the studies checked, unresolved V genes explain less than half of this, and the remainder is unexplained. V and J calls and clone size are copied from that table; D and trimming were computed from the DNA. The sample table holds around 400,000 clones, of which 80% to 95% were seen once. The ten biggest clones cover 0.8% to 0.9% of the sample.

Enrolling through a virtual design, the prospective study's participants ranged in age from roughly 18 to 95 years and lived across about two dozen United States geographic areas. In the prospective study, cohorts were assigned on the basis of participant-reported clinical history obtained from a screening survey and a study questionnaire. A participant counted as exposed if, within 2 weeks of entering the study, that participant had been in contact with someone who had a PCR-confirmed or clinician-diagnosed COVID-19 case. Each participant in the prospective study had whole blood, serum and a nasopharyngeal or oropharyngeal swab collected by mobile phlebotomists. Over an approximately 2-month period, participants in the prospective study had the option of providing additional blood draws and questionnaires. Before DNA extraction, blood samples from the prospective study were shipped at room temperature or frozen.

This TCR derives from a woman aged 40 to 55 who had been exposed to COVID-19. Source material: PBMCs or T cells enriched from blood (not recorded which).

The nucleotide sequence reads TGCGCCAGCAGTTGGGGGGATCAATACAATGAGCAGTTCTTC. Its translation reads: CASSWGDQYNEQFF. The rearranged segments are TRBV10-1 and TRBJ2-1; the D gene is possibly TRBD2, with 6 bases matching. Per the germline V gene (reference sequence), WNHNN is the CDR1 and SYGVQD is the CDR2. The CDR3 sequence holds 14 residues, the cysteine and phenylalanine included. Only CDR3 DNA is held: 42 bases, read in frame from base 1. V and J are truncated by 5 bases and 4 bases respectively, leaving an intervening sequence of 12 bases.